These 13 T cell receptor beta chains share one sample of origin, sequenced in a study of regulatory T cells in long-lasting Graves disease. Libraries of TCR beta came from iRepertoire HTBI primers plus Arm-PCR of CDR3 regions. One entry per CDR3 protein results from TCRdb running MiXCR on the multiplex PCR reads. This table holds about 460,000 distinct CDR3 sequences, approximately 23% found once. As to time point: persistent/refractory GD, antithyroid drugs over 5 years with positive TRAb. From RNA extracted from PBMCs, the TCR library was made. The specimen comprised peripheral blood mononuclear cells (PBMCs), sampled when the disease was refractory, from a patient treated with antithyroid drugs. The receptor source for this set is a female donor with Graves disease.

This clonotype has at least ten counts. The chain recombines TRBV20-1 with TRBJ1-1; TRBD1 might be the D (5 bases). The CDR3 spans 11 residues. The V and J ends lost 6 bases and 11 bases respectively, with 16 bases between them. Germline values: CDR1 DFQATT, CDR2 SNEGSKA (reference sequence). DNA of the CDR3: TGCAGTGCCCCAGGGATACGGGGGGCTTTCTTT. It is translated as CSAPGIRGAFF.

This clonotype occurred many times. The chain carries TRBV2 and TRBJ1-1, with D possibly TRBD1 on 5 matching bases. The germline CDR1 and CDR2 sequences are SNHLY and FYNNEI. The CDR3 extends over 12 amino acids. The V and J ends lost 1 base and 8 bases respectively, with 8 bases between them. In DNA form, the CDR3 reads TGTGCCAGCAGTGAAGGGGGCAGAGAAGCTTTCTTT. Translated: CASSEGGREAFF.

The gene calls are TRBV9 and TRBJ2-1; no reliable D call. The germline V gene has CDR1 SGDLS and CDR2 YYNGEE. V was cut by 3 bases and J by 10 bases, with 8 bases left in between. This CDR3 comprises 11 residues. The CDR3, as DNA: TGTGCCAGCAGCGCAGGAATCGAGCAGTTCTTC. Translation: CASSAGIEQFF.

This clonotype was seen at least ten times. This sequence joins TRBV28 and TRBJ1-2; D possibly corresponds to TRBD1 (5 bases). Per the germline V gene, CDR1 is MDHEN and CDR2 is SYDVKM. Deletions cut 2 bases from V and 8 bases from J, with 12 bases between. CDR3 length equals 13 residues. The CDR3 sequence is CASSLGQGEGYTF. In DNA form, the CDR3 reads TGTGCCAGCAGTTTAGGGCAGGGAGAGGGCTACACCTTC.

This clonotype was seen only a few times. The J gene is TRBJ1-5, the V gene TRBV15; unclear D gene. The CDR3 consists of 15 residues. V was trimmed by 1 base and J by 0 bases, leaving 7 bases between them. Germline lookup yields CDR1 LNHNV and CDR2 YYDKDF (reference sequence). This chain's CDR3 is CATSRGAYSNQPQHF. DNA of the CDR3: TGTGCCACCAGCAGAGGAGCTTATAGCAATCAGCCCCAGCATTTT.

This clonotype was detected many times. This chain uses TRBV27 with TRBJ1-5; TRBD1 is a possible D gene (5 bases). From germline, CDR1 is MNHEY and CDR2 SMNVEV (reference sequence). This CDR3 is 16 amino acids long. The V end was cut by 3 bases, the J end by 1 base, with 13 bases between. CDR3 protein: CASSLMWTQSNQPQHF. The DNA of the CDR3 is TGTGCCAGCAGTTTGATGTGGACACAGAGCAATCAGCCCCAGCATTTT.

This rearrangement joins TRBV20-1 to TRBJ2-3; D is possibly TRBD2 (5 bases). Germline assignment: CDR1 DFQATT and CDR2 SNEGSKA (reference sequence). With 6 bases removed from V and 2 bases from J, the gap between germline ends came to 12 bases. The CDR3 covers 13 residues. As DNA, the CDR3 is TGCAGTGCCGTCTCGGGGTTCACAGATACGCAGTATTTT. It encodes CSAVSGFTDTQYF.

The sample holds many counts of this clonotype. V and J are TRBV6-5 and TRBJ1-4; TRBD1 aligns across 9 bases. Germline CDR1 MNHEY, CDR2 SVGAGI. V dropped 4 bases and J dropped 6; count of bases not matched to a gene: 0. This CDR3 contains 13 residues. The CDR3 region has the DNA TGTGCCAGCAGTTGGGACAGGGATGAAAAACTGTTTTTT. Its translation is CASSWDRDEKLFF.

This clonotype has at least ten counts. This chain's CDR3 is CSVAVPNQPQHF. The CDR3, as DNA: TGCAGCGTTGCCGTACCCAATCAGCCCCAGCATTTT. The chain employs TRBV29-1 and TRBJ1-5; D ambiguous. The V and J ends lost 4 bases and 3 bases respectively, with 7 bases between them. CDR1 is SQVTM and CDR2 is ANQGSEA in the germline V gene. The CDR3 sequence is 12 residues long.

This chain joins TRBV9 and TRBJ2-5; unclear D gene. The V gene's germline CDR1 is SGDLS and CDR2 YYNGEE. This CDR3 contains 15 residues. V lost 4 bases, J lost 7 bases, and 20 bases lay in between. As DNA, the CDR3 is TGTGCCAGCAGCAAAGACGGAACCTCCCCAGTGACCCAGTACTTC. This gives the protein CASSKDGTSPVTQYF. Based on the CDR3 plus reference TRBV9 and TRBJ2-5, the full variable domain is DSGVTQTPKHLITATGQRVTLRCSPRSGDLSVYWYQQSLDQGLQFLIQYYNGEERAKGNILERFSAQQFPDLHSELNLSSLELGDSALYFCASSKDGTSPVTQYFGPGTRLLVL.

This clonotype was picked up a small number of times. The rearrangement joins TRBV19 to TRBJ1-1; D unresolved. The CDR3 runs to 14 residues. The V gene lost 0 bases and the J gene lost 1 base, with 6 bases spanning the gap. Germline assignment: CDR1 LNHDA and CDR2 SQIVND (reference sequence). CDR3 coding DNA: TGTGCCAGTAGTATAGAGACTTCGAACACTGAAGCTTTCTTT. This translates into CASSIETSNTEAFF.

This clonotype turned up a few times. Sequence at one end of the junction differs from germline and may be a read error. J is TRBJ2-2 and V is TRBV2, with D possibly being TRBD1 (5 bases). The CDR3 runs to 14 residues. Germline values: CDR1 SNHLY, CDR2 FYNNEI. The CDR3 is CASIRGLNAGELFF. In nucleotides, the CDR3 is TGTGCCAGCATAAGGGGTTTGAACGCCGGGGAGCTGTTTTTT.

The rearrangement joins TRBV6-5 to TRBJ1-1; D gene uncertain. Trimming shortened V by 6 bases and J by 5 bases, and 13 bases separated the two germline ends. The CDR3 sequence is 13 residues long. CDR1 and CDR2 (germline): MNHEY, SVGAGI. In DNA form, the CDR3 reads TGTGCCAGCAGGTACGGGCCTTGGACTGAAGCTTTCTTT. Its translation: CASRYGPWTEAFF.